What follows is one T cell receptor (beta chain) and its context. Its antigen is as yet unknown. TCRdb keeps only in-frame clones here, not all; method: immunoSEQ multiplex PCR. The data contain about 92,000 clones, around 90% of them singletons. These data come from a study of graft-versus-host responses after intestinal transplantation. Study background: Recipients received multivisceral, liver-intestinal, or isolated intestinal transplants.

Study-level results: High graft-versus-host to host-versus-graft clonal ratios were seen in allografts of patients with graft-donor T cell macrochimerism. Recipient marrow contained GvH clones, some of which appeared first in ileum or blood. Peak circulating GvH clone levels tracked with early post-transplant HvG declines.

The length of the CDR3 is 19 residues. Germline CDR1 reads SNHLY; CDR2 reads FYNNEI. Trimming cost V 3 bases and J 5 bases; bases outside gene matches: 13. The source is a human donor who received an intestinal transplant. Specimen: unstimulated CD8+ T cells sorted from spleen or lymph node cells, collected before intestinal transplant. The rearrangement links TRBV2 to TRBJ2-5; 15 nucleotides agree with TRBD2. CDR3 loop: CASSDPRGLAGGHWETQYF. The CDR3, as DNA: TGTGCCAGCAGTGATCCCCGGGGACTAGCGGGAGGTCACTGGGAGACCCAGTACTTC.